The 30 T cell receptor beta chains given below trace back to one sample, sequenced in a study of blood T cell repertoires in COVID-19. Here immunoSEQ multiplex PCR was the method, and the copy in TCRdb shows in-frame clones only, minus some. This sample has around 140,000 clones, with approximately 90% found just once. What was sequenced was peripheral blood. All receptors come from a man aged 60 to 69 with COVID-19, enrolled during active disease.

The rearrangement links TRBV7-8 to TRBJ2-7, with 7 bases that match TRBD1. The CDR3 has 15 residues. Germline V CDR1 and CDR2: SGHVS, FQNEAQ. Germline trimming cut 1 base from V and 2 bases from J; bases unmatched to any gene: 5. The CDR3 sequence is CASSLGQGIAYEQYF. DNA for the CDR3: TGTGCCAGCAGCTTAGGACAGGGAATAGCCTACGAGCAGTACTTC.

This chain links TRBV28 with TRBJ1-2, with D possibly being TRBD1 (6 bases). CDR3 length equals 12 residues. Germline V gene data show CDR1 as MDHEN and CDR2 as SYDVKM. V dropped 5 bases and J dropped 7 bases, with 11 bases sitting between them. CDR3 amino acids: CASSQGMGGYTF. In DNA form, the CDR3 reads TGTGCCAGCAGTCAGGGGATGGGTGGCTACACCTTC.

The chain employs TRBV30 and TRBJ2-1; weak D call: TRBD2 (6 bases). Trimming stripped 3 bases from V and 4 bases from J, with 10 bases between. The germline V gene encodes CDR1 GTSNPN and CDR2 SVGIG (reference sequence). The CDR3 consists of 13 residues. CDR3 in amino acids: CAWRGGSYNEQFF. For the CDR3, the DNA is TGTGCCTGGAGGGGGGGTAGTTACAATGAGCAGTTCTTC.

This chain joins TRBV11-2 and TRBJ2-5; 7 nucleotides align to TRBD1. The tail of the sequence fits TRBJ2-7 better, so the J call may be wrong. Germline CDR1 SGHAT, CDR2 FQNNGV. The CDR3 loop spans 13 amino acids. This CDR3 is CASSFDRAYEQYF. In DNA form, the CDR3 reads TGTGCCAGCAGCTTCGACAGGGCCTACGAGCAGTACTTC.

This chain uses TRBV6-5 with TRBJ1-5; TRBD1 is a possible D gene (6 bases). Germline CDR1 and CDR2: MNHEY and SVGAGI. This CDR3 has 15 residues. The V gene lost 2 bases and the J gene lost 8 bases, with 16 bases spanning the gap. The CDR3 is CASSYVTGPNEPQHF. In nucleotides, the CDR3 is TGTGCCAGCAGTTACGTGACAGGCCCCAACGAGCCCCAGCATTTT.

V usage is TRBV7-2 and J usage is TRBJ1-2; possibly TRBD1 for D (6 bases). The length of the CDR3 is 14 residues. CDR1 is SGHTA and CDR2 is FQGNSA in the germline V gene. Trimming removed 5 bases from V and 3 bases from J, with 13 bases in between. This chain's CDR3 is CASSSYRADYGYTF. Here the CDR3 DNA reads TGTGCCAGCAGCAGCTACAGGGCTGACTATGGCTACACCTTC.

V usage is TRBV6-5 and J usage is TRBJ1-2; D gene ambiguous. The CDR3 loop spans 13 amino acids. Germline-derived CDR1 and CDR2 are MNHEY and SVGAGI. Trimming stripped 6 bases from V and 4 bases from J, with 12 bases between. CDR3 in amino acids: CASSATRTYGYTF. As DNA, the CDR3 is TGTGCCAGCAGCGCAACTAGGACCTATGGCTACACCTTC.

The chain has TRBV9 and TRBJ1-6; unclear D gene. The CDR3 is made up of 13 amino acids. V lost 2 bases, J lost 10 bases, and 10 bases lay in between. CDR1 is SGDLS, CDR2 YYNGEE, per germline. This chain's CDR3 is CASSVSPGSPLHF. The CDR3 DNA sequence: TGTGCCAGCAGCGTTAGCCCTGGATCACCCCTCCACTTT.

In this sample, this clone turned up once. The genes are TRBV7-2 and TRBJ2-7, with 10 bases aligning to TRBD1. CDR3 length: 13 residues. Per germline, CDR1 SGHTA and CDR2 FQGNSA. Trimming cost V 5 bases and J 6 bases; bases outside gene matches: 4. The CDR3 DNA reads TGTGCCAGCAGCCCGGGACAGGGGTCCGAGCAGTACTTC. Translation: CASSPGQGSEQYF.

V usage is TRBV2 and J usage is TRBJ2-5; possibly TRBD2 for D (5 bases). In germline, CDR1 is SNHLY, CDR2 FYNNEI. Trimming left V 6 bases short and J 3 bases short, with 20 bases between. This CDR3 comprises 16 residues. Here the CDR3 reads CASSSPVRGREETQYF. The CDR3 DNA reads as TGTGCCAGCAGCTCCCCCGTGCGAGGGCGGGAAGAGACCCAGTACTTC.

J is TRBJ1-2 and V is TRBV18, with 7 bases lining up with TRBD1. With V trimmed by 3 bases and J by 8 bases, 9 bases remained unmatched. The germline V gene encodes CDR1 KGHSH and CDR2 LQKENI. The CDR3 is made up of 14 amino acids. The CDR3 DNA follows: TGTGCCAGCTCACCGATGACAGGGTCGAGAGGCTACACCTTC. It codes for CASSPMTGSRGYTF. The full variable domain, its missing parts supplied by reference TRBV18 and TRBJ1-2, is NAGVMQNPRHLVRRRGQEARLRCSPMKGHSHVYWYRQLPEEGLKFMVYLQKENIIDESGMPKERFSAEFPKEGPSILRIQQVVRGDSAAYFCASSPMTGSRGYTFGSGTRLTVV.

The chain couples TRBV5-1 to TRBJ1-1; D unresolved. Trimming cost V 0 bases and J 3 bases, with 9 bases left between them. The CDR3 runs 14 residues. Germline V lookup: CDR1 SGHRS, CDR2 YFSETQ. Written as DNA, the CDR3 is TGCGCCAGCAGCTTGGGCAGTCAATACACTGAAGCTTTCTTT. Its protein product is CASSLGSQYTEAFF.

This chain uses TRBV19 with TRBJ2-5; D is unresolved. The CDR3 is 12 residues long. Trimming removed 0 bases from V and 5 bases from J, with 4 bases in between. CDR1 and CDR2 (germline): LNHDA, SQIVND (reference sequence). CDR3 in amino acids: CASSIDRETQYF. The CDR3, as DNA: TGTGCCAGTAGTATAGATCGGGAGACCCAGTACTTC.

The chain couples TRBV2 to TRBJ2-5; D uncertain. The CDR3 is 12 amino acids. V was cut by 8 bases and J by 5 bases, with 12 bases left in between. The germline CDR1 and CDR2 sequences are SNHLY and FYNNEI. The CDR3 bases are TGTGCCAGCCGACTGAACCGGGAGACCCAGTACTTC. This translates into CASRLNRETQYF.

This chain connects TRBV18 to TRBJ1-5; D perhaps matches TRBD1 (5 bases). Trimming stripped 6 bases from V and 2 bases from J, with 17 bases between. The CDR3 loop spans 16 amino acids. Germline CDR1 is KGHSH and CDR2 is LQKENI. CDR3 amino acids: CASSEGGDGGNQPQHF. In nucleotides, the CDR3 is TGTGCCAGCTCGGAAGGAGGGGACGGTGGCAATCAGCCCCAGCATTTT.

The V gene is TRBV24-1, the J gene TRBJ2-5; 12 bases match TRBD1. V lost 3 bases, J lost 5 bases, and 3 bases stayed unmatched. CDR3 length: 15 residues. The germline V gene encodes CDR1 KGHDR and CDR2 SFDVKD. CDR3 coding DNA: TGTGCCACCAGTGATGCCGGGACAGGGGGCGAGACCCAGTACTTC. Translated, it gives CATSDAGTGGETQYF.

The chain carries TRBV7-9 and TRBJ1-2, with 8 bases fitting TRBD1. The CDR3 runs to 17 residues. The V gene's germline CDR1 is SEHNR and CDR2 FQNEAQ (reference sequence). V gave up 5 bases and J gave up 3 bases; unmatched junction bases: 14. The CDR3 region is CASSTNLIQGVDYGYTF. The DNA for the CDR3 is TGTGCCAGCAGCACTAACCTCATACAGGGGGTAGACTATGGCTACACCTTC.

This clone has a single count. This chain links TRBV3-1 (or the pseudogene TRBV3-2) with TRBJ2-1; D might be TRBD2 (7 bases). The CDR3 consists of 14 residues. Trimming removed 4 bases at V and 6 bases at J, with 13 bases between. CDR1 and CDR2 from the germline V gene are LGHDT and YNNKEL (reference sequence). DNA for the CDR3: TGTGCCAGCAGCCGGGGGGGCCGTACCAATGAGCAGTTCTTC. It encodes CASSRGGRTNEQFF.

The V call is TRBV3-1 (or the pseudogene TRBV3-2), the J call TRBJ2-7, with D perhaps matching TRBD1 (5 bases). The germline V gene encodes CDR1 LGHDT and CDR2 YNNKEL (reference sequence). V dropped 1 base and J dropped 4 bases, with 8 bases sitting between them. The CDR3 sequence is 13 residues long. The CDR3 nucleotides read TGTGCCAGCAGCCAAGGTCCAGGGTACGAGCAGTACTTC. It encodes CASSQGPGYEQYF.

This chain links TRBV7-6 with TRBJ2-2; D not certain. CDR1 SGHVS and CDR2 FNYEAQ come from the germline V gene. V was cut by 1 base and J by 2 bases, with 8 bases left in between. The CDR3 has 15 amino acids. The CDR3 loop is CASSLVGTNTGELFF. In nucleotides, the CDR3 is TGTGCCAGCAGCTTAGTGGGCACCAACACCGGGGAGCTGTTTTTT.

The chain has TRBV15 and TRBJ1-4; TRBD1 aligns across 7 bases. V gave up 2 bases and J gave up 8 bases; unmatched junction bases: 8. CDR3 length: 15 amino acids. CDR1 and CDR2 (germline): LNHNV, YYDKDF (reference sequence). CDR3 residues: CATSRTGALEEKLFF. In DNA form, the CDR3 reads TGTGCCACCAGCAGAACAGGGGCTCTGGAGGAAAAACTGTTTTTT.

The chain combines TRBV7-3 with TRBJ1-2; maybe TRBD1 (5 bases). The CDR3 extends over 13 amino acids. Germline CDR1 is SGHTA and CDR2 is FQGTGA. V shed 2 bases and J shed 10 bases, with 14 bases lying between them. Here the CDR3 DNA reads TGTGCCAGCAGCTTATCGCCAGGGATGGACTACACCTTC. This translates into CASSLSPGMDYTF.

This chain links TRBV19 with TRBJ1-4, with a possible D match to TRBD1 (6 bases). The CDR3 is made up of 12 amino acids. Germline lookup yields CDR1 LNHDA and CDR2 SQIVND (reference sequence). Deletions cut 7 bases from V and 8 bases from J, with 11 bases between. The CDR3: CASNGGREKLFF. The CDR3 bases are TGTGCCAGTAACGGGGGGCGCGAAAAACTGTTTTTT. Together with reference TRBV19 and TRBJ1-4, the CDR3 gives the full variable domain: DGGITQSPKYLFRKEGQNVTLSCEQNLNHDAMYWYRQDPGQGLRLIYYSQIVNDFQKGDIAEGYSVSREKKESFPLTVTSAQKNPTAFYLCASNGGREKLFFGSGTQLSVL.

The chain combines TRBV19 with TRBJ2-3, with a tentative D call TRBD1 (6 bases). The V end was cut by 3 bases, the J end by 6 bases, with 13 bases between. The germline gives CDR1 LNHDA, CDR2 SQIVND (reference sequence). CDR3 length: 14 residues. This chain's CDR3 is CASSIGGPWDTQYF. In DNA, the CDR3 is TGTGCCAGTAGTATTGGGGGCCCGTGGGATACGCAGTATTTT.

The rearrangement joins TRBV18 to TRBJ2-3; perhaps TRBD1 as D (7 bases). The V end was cut by 6 bases, the J end by 2 bases, with 30 bases between. Germline CDR1 and CDR2: KGHSH and LQKENI. The CDR3 has 20 residues. CDR3 region: CASSPGIRGAESLATDTQYF. The CDR3 DNA reads TGTGCCAGCTCGCCTGGAATCAGGGGGGCCGAAAGTCTCGCCACAGATACGCAGTATTTT.

The rearrangement joins TRBV5-1 to TRBJ1-2, with 8 positions matching TRBD1. Germline V lookup: CDR1 SGHRS, CDR2 YFSETQ. The CDR3 is 13 amino acids. Unmatched junction bases numbered 5, after V lost 3 bases and J lost 7 bases. The CDR3 sequence is CASSSDRGGGYTF. CDR3 nucleotide sequence: TGCGCCAGCAGCTCCGACAGGGGCGGTGGCTACACCTTC.

This chain links TRBV12-3 or TRBV12-4 with TRBJ1-1; no reliable D call. The V and J ends lost 7 bases and 0 bases respectively, with 3 bases between them. CDR3 length: 11 residues. The CDR3: CASTVNTEAFF. The CDR3 bases are TGTGCCAGCACGGTGAACACTGAAGCTTTCTTT.

The rearrangement joins TRBV27 to TRBJ1-4, with D unclear. V was clipped by 7 bases and J by 4 bases, with 10 bases between them. Germline CDR1 MNHEY, CDR2 SMNVEV (reference sequence). The CDR3 consists of 13 residues. The CDR3 DNA reads TGTGCCAGCAAACGGAGGTTTAATGAAAAACTGTTTTTT. Residues: CASKRRFNEKLFF.

The V gene is TRBV3-1 (or the pseudogene TRBV3-2), the J gene TRBJ2-7; the match to TRBD2 covers 8 bases. The CDR3 spans 14 residues. The trim removed 5 bases at V and 6 bases at J, leaving 9 bases unmatched. Germline V gene lookup returns CDR1 LGHDT and CDR2 YNNKEL (reference sequence). CDR3 nucleotides: TGTGCCAGCAGCTCCCGGACTAGCAGCTCCGAGCAGTACTTC. It encodes CASSSRTSSSEQYF.

J is TRBJ1-2 and V is TRBV6-5, with TRBD1 identical over 7 bases. Germline CDR1 and CDR2: MNHEY and SVGAGI. CDR3 length: 13 residues. V dropped 8 bases and J dropped 1; count of bases not matched to a gene: 4. The DNA of the CDR3 is TGTGCCAGCCATCCAGGGGGTAACTATGGCTACACCTTC. Protein product: CASHPGGNYGYTF.